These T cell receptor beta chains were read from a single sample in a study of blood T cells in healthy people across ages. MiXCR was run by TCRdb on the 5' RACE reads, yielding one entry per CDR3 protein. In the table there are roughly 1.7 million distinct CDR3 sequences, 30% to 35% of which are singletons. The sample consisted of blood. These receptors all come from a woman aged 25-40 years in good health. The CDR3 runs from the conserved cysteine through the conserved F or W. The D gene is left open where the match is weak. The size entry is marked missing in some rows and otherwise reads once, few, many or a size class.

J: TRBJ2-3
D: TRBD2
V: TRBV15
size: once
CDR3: CATSRDPSGEGTDTQYF
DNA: TGTGCCACCAGCAGAGATCCTAGCGGGGAAGGGACAGATACGCAGTATTTT

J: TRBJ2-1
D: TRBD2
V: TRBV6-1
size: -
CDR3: CASSLERGMSSYNEQFF
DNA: TGTGCCAGCAGTCTTGAGCGGGGTATGAGCTCCTACAATGAGCAGTTCTTC

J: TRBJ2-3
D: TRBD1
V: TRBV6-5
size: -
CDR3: CASSFRGTGSDTQYF
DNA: TGTGCCAGCAGCTTCCGCGGGACAGGGTCAGATACGCAGTATTTT

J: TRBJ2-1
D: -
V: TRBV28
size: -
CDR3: CASVGGGGTSSYNEQLF
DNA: TGTGCCAGCGTAGGAGGGGGCGGAACCTCCTCCTACAATGAGCAGTTATTC

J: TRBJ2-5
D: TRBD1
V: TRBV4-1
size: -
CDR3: CASSYGQGASRRAVTQYF
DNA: TGCGCCAGCAGCTACGGACAGGGGGCTAGCAGGAGGGCGGTGACCCAGTACTTC

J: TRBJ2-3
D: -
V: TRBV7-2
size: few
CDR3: CASAVYLQSTDTQYF
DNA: TGTGCCAGTGCTGTTTACTTGCAATCCACAGATACGCAGTATTTT

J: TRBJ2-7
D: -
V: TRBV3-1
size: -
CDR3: CAGSQVEAGPYEQYF
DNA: TGTGCCGGCAGCCAAGTTGAAGCAGGACCCTACGAGCAGTACTTC

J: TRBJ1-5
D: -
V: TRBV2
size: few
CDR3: CASSEERSGVTNQPQHF
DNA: TGTGCCAGCAGTGAAGAACGGTCAGGGGTTACAAATCAGCCCCAGCATTTT

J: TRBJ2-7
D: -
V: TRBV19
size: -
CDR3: CASSPIFGGPSEQYF
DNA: TGTGCCAGTAGTCCAATATTCGGGGGGCCGAGTGAGCAGTACTTC

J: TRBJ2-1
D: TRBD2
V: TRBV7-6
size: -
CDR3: CASSLAGLAGGYSYNEQFF
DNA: TGTGCCAGCAGCTTAGCGGGACTAGCGGGGGGTTACTCCTACAATGAGCAGTTCTTC

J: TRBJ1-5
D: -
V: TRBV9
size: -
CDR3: CASSPQEGRNQPQHF
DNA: TGTGCCAGCAGCCCCCAAGAAGGACGGAATCAGCCCCAGCATTTT

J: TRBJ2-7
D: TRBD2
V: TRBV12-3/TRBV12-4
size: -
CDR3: CASSPTGLVTYEQYF
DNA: TGTGCCAGCAGTCCCACGGGACTAGTGACCTACGAGCAGTACTTC

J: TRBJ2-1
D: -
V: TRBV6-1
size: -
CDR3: CASSEARSGLAGWNKQFF
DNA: TGTGCCAGCAGTGAAGCGCGTTCGGGGTTAGCTGGTTGGAATAAGCAGTTCTTC

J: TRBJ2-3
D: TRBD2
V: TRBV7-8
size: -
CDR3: CASGSHGGLAGFLGTDTQYF
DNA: TGTGCCAGCGGCTCTCACGGGGGACTAGCGGGATTCCTTGGCACAGATACGCAGTATTTT

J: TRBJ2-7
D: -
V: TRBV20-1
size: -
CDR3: CSARARLSYEQYF
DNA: TGCAGTGCTAGAGCCCGACTCTCCTACGAGCAGTACTTC

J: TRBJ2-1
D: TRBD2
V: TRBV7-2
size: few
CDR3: CASSLVLRLAGGPYNEQFF
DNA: TGTGCCAGCAGCTTAGTACTGCGACTAGCGGGAGGGCCCTATAATGAGCAGTTCTTC

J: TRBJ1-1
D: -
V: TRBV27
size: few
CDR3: CASSSLSKKIGEAFF
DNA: TGTGCCAGCAGTTCCCTGAGTAAGAAGATTGGGGAAGCTTTCTTT

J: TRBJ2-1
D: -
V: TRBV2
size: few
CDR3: CASSEELVYNEQFF
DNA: TGTGCCAGCAGTGAAGAACTAGTCTACAATGAGCAGTTCTTC

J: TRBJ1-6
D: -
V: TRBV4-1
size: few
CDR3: CASSQITESNSPLHF
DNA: TGCGCCAGCAGCCAAATAACAGAAAGTAATTCACCCCTCCACTTT

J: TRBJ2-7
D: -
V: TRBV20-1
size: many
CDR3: CSARGNEGFYEQYF
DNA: TGCAGTGCTAGAGGCAACGAGGGGTTTTACGAGCAGTACTTC

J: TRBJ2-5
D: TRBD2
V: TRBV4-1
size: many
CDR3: CASSQGLARLETQYF
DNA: TGCGCCAGCAGCCAGGGACTAGCTAGGCTGGAGACCCAGTACTTC

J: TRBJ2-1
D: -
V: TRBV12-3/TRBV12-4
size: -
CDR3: CASSLNRRSEQFF
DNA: TGTGCCAGCAGTTTAAATCGACGCAGTGAGCAGTTCTTC

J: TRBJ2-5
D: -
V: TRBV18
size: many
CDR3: CASSPGPQETQYF
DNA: TGTGCCAGCAGCCCGGGACCTCAAGAGACCCAGTACTTC

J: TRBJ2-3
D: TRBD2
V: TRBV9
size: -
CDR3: CASSRFPGSGATDTQYF
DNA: TGTGCCAGCAGCCGCTTCCCTGGGAGCGGGGCCACAGATACGCAGTATTTT

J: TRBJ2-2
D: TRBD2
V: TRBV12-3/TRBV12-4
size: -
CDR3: CASHTSTSGSITGELFF
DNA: TGTGCCAGCCATACATCTACTAGCGGGAGTATCACCGGGGAGCTGTTTTTT

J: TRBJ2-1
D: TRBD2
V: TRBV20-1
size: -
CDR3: CSVILAGGYNEQFF
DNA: TGCAGTGTTATACTAGCGGGGGGTTACAATGAGCAGTTCTTC

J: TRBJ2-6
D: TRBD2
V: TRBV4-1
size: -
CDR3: CASSQGRQRGSRANVLTF
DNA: TGCGCCAGCAGCCAAGGAAGGCAGCGGGGGAGTAGGGCCAACGTCCTGACTTTC

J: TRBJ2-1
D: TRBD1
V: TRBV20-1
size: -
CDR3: CSARLWQGDNEQFF
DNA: TGCAGTGCCCGACTGTGGCAGGGGGACAATGAGCAGTTCTTC

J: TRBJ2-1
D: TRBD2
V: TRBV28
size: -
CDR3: CAGSSGRGGLSYNEQFF
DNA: TGTGCCGGCAGTTCGGGTCGGGGGGGTCTCTCCTACAATGAGCAGTTCTTC

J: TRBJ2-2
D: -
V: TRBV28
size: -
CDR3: CASRIDMVGTGELFF
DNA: TGTGCCAGCAGAATCGACATGGTGGGCACCGGGGAGCTGTTTTTT

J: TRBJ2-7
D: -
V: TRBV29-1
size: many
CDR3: CSVALSAHEQYF
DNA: TGCAGCGTTGCGCTGTCCGCTCACGAGCAGTACTTC